This T cell receptor (beta chain) appears in the sequencing data of a study of blood T cells in healthy people across ages. Whole-study findings and limits: Reliance upon unsorted PBMCs precluded definitive naive versus antigen-experienced comparison.

Germline V lookup: CDR1 SGHRS, CDR2 YFSETQ. This CDR3 region has 13 residues. Turning to this clonotype: What it binds is not known. The junction departs from the called germline gene at one end, perhaps through a read error.

PCR was performed a second time for about 7 to 11 cycles using a sample-barcoded 5' primer and a J-beta primer mix. Every cDNA molecule bore a tag from a template-switch adaptor containing 12 random nucleotides. The study obtained at least 3 million CDR3-containing paired-end reads from every sample. TCRdb called the 5' RACE reads again in MiXCR, with one record for every CDR3 protein. The sample has about 1.6 million distinct CDR3 sequences; roughly 32% are singletons. Sequencing was carried out using blood. This chain joins TRBV5-1 and TRBJ1-2; tentative D call: TRBD1 (5 bases). The source of this sequence is a woman aged 25 to 45 in good health. CDR3 in amino acids: CASRLGGDGGYTF. The CDR3 nucleotides read TGCGCCAGCAGATTGGGGGGAGATGGCGGCTACACCTTC.